This TCR beta chain was identified in a study of shared clonotypes between healthy human individuals. A split of CD4+ cells into CD45RA+ naive and CD45RA-negative memory subsets was performed. V shed 0 bases and J shed 4 bases, with 12 bases lying between them. Germline V CDR1 and CDR2: LNHDA, SQIVND (reference sequence). The CDR3 runs to 15 residues. Data came from immunoSEQ multiplex PCR; TCRdb stores just in-frame clones and leaves some out. Among more than 2,000,000 clones listed, around nine tenths were seen once. The V call is TRBV19, the J call TRBJ1-1; D is possibly TRBD1 (5 bases). The origin of this receptor is a young man in good health. The sample consisted of naive CD4+ T cells sorted from blood. Described subset: CD45RA+ positively selected. CDR3 sequence reads: CASSIEGRESTEAFF. CDR3 coding DNA: TGTGCCAGTAGTATAGAGGGCAGGGAGAGCACTGAAGCTTTCTTT.